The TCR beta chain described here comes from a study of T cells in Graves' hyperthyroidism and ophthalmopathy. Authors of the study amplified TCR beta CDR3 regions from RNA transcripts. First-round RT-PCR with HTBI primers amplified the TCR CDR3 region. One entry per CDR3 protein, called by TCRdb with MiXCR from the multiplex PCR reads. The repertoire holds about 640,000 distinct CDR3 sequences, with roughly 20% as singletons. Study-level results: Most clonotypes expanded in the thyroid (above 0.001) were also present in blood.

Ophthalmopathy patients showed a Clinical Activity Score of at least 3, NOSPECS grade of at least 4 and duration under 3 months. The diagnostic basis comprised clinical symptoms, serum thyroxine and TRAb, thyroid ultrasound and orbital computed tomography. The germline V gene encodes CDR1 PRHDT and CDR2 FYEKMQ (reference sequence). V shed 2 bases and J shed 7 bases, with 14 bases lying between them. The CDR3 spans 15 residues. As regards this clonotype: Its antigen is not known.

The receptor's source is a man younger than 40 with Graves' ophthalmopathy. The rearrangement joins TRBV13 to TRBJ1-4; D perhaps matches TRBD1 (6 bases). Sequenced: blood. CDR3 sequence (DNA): TGTGCCAGCAGCTTACGGGGGCGCAAAGGTGAAAAACTGTTTTTT. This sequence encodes CASSLRGRKGEKLFF.